This T cell receptor (beta chain) was obtained from a study of T cell repertoires in cytomegalovirus infection. In its sample, this clonotype was seen many times. TCRdb fed the reads into MiXCR, producing one record per CDR3 protein. This table has approximately 140,000 distinct CDR3 sequences, roughly 8.2% appearing once. The sequenced sample consisted of PBMCs. The source of this sequence is a human donor in good health (CMV status not recorded). Some clones in this sample may be carry-over from other donors' samples.

The CDR3 nucleotides are TGCGCCAGCAGCTTGGCCAGCTACGGGATTAACTATGGCTACACCTTC. The encoded protein is CASSLASYGINYGYTF. The chain joins TRBV5-1 to TRBJ1-2, with D unresolved. The CDR3 length is 16 residues. V gave up 0 bases and J gave up 1 base, with 13 bases separating them. Germline CDR1 and CDR2: SGHRS and YFSETQ.